This T cell receptor (beta chain) was sequenced for a study of CD8 T cells in Susac syndrome (dated by TCRdb to the late 2010s). For the study in its entirety: The study used repertoire sequencing to test whether antigen drove CD8+ T cell activation and differentiation in Susac syndrome. The study compared CD8+ T cell repertoire clonality among over 9 healthy donors, 14 Susac syndrome patients and about 16 multiple sclerosis patients. What the research found in general, with its limitations: The number of individuals in the TCR sequencing and HLA analysis was acknowledged as relatively small.

RNA was extracted using the RNeasy kit, and roughly 0.45 to 1 ug of the RNA was reverse transcribed with random hexamers. The immunoSEQ multiplex PCR assay, covering 54 Vbeta and 13 Jbeta segments, was used to amplify TCR beta CDR3 regions. To correct PCR amplification bias, a synthetic template baseline was used for both primer optimization and computational correction. Per the authors' processing: Reads were assigned to V, D and J genes according to IMGT and analyzed in immunoSEQ Analyzer, with only productive sequences retained. To calculate clonality, Shannon entropy was normalized by log2 of the number of productive unique sequences and then subtracted from one. Public and private clones were assessed among the 100 most prevalent clones of each patient and control. Clones were defined as Susac-specific if absent from the healthy and MS cohorts, from over a thousand published viral clones and from other ImmuneACCESS disease sequences. TCRdb itself trimmed the public reads at Q25 with fastp, ran MiXCR and retained productive beta chains. Each CDR3 protein gets just one entry, which takes the most common genes and DNA from the rows behind it. For this entry, the V and J calls and clone size follow TCRdb and not the study's own pipeline. The sample table shows 250,000 to 300,000 distinct CDR3 sequences, and approximately 84% are seen once. Over 0.1% of the sample is in the top ten clones.

Peripheral blood CD8+ and CD4+ T cells from healthy donors, Susac syndrome patients and multiple sclerosis patients were profiled using high-throughput TCR beta sequencing. Multiple sclerosis controls were treatment-naive patients with stable or active relapsing-remitting disease fulfilling revised McDonald criteria. Bulk CD8+ and CD4+ T cells were purified by magnetic negative isolation, whereas CD8+ TEMRA cells were enriched by FACS. Blood was drawn into EDTA tubes, processed within 24 hours, and PBMCs were isolated by density gradient centrifugation. PBMCs intended for TCR sequencing were cryopreserved in liquid nitrogen and thawed later in a water bath at 37 degrees C. The sorted or isolated CD4+, CD8+ and CD8+ TEMRA cells reached a purity of at least 90%. Worth noting for this clonotype: The antigen this receptor binds is unknown. There are no base qualities to consult, and no much larger clone falls within one base.

The TCR sequence derives from a human donor with multiple sclerosis. Sequenced input: CD8+ T cells from PBMCs.

The CDR3 reads as follows: CASSEGSGRNNEQFF. The base sequence is TGTGCCAGCAGTGAGGGTAGCGGGAGAAATAATGAGCAGTTCTTC. The chain couples TRBV2 to TRBJ2-1, and TRBD2 matches 9 of the central bases. The CDR3 sequence holds 15 residues, the cysteine and phenylalanine included. Only CDR3 DNA remains: 45 bases, in frame from the first base. The germline V gene gives CDR1 as SNHLY and CDR2 as FYNNEI. After removal of 3 bases from V and 7 bases from J, the junction retains 7 bases not matched to a gene.